The table lists the clone carrying this TCR beta chain with a few counts. Its specificity is not known. This sample was included in a study of metastatic and nonmetastatic thyroid tumors. For the study at large: Comparison of repertoires was carried out across blood and tumor or nodule tissue from malignant and benign thyroid patients. Study findings and constraints: In both blood and tumor samples, TCR beta diversity was reported significantly higher for malignant than benign nodules.

No treatment of any kind had been given to any patient before thyroid surgery. The authors' processing: Construction of a distant-metastasis classifier for papillary thyroid cancer relied on CDR3 differences across clinicopathological groups. TCRdb reassembled clones from the PCR reads with MiXCR. TCRdb's processing, not the authors', yielded these V and J calls. Of tens of thousands of clones detected, approximately 28% appear once; the ten largest clones hold over 12%. Germline CDR1 is SGDLS and CDR2 is YYNGEE. The CDR3 is 17 amino acids. With 0 bases removed from V and 4 bases from J, the gap between germline ends came to 18 bases.

This sequence joins TRBV9 and TRBJ2-3; D is possibly TRBD2 (7 bases). The clonotype originates from a male donor with papillary thyroid cancer or a benign thyroid nodule (not recorded which). Some clones in this sample may be carry-over from other donors' samples. Material: tumor tissue. CDR3 nucleotide sequence: TGTGCCAGCAGCGTAGTGAGCGGCGGGGGCGTCCCAGATACGCAGTATTTT. Translation: CASSVVSGGGVPDTQYF.